What follows are 10 T cell receptor beta chains derived from one specimen sequenced in a study of T cells in Graves' hyperthyroidism and ophthalmopathy. RNA transcripts were the template for amplifying TCR beta CDR3 regions. First-round RT-PCR with HTBI primers amplified the TCR CDR3 region. TCRdb itself ran the multiplex PCR reads through MiXCR, one entry per CDR3 protein. The data show approximately 420,000 distinct CDR3 sequences, with about 13% seen just once and around 5.3% held by the top ten. Sample: blood. The receptors originated from a woman aged 18-29 years with Graves' hyperthyroidism.

The table lists this clonotype with a few counts. V and J are TRBV19 and TRBJ1-1; D may be TRBD1 (6 bases). The germline CDR1 and CDR2 sequences are LNHDA and SQIVND (reference sequence). V was clipped by 0 bases and J by 4 bases, with 18 bases between them. This CDR3 comprises 17 residues. CDR3 nucleotides: TGTGCCAGTAGTATAGATCCCCAGGGGCTCTCGCGCACTGAAGCTTTCTTT. Protein product: CASSIDPQGLSRTEAFF.

There are many counts of this clonotype. The chain couples TRBV7-3 to TRBJ1-4; no firm D call. V lost 0 bases, J lost 4 bases, and 3 bases lay in between. Looked up from germline, CDR1 is SGHTA and CDR2 is FQGTGA. The CDR3 length is 13 residues. The CDR3 DNA follows: TGTGCCAGCAGCTTAACGGTTAATGAAAAACTGTTTTTT. It translates to CASSLTVNEKLFF.

This clonotype was recorded many times. The rearrangement uses TRBV27 and TRBJ2-7; D is unclear. Trimming took off 1 base at V and 2 bases at J, with 15 bases between the two ends. This CDR3 has 16 amino acids. Germline V lookup: CDR1 MNHEY, CDR2 SMNVEV (reference sequence). The CDR3 DNA follows: TGTGCCAGCAGTTTATTCATATCGGGCATTCCCTACGAGCAGTACTTC. Translated: CASSLFISGIPYEQYF.

This clonotype occurred many times. The chain combines TRBV10-3 with TRBJ2-7, with 8 positions matching TRBD2. V trimming: 10 bases; J trimming: 3 bases; junction bases outside the gene matches: 8. The CDR3 runs 13 residues. Germline CDR1 reads ENHRY; CDR2 reads SYGVKD. The CDR3 coding sequence is TGTGCCAGTGGAGCGGGAGATGGCTACGAGCAGTACTTC. Translation gives CASGAGDGYEQYF.

This clonotype was seen repeatedly, ten times or more. This rearrangement joins TRBV20-1 to TRBJ2-7; D is perhaps TRBD2 (5 bases). Trimming shortened V by 3 bases and J by 2 bases, and 14 bases separated the two germline ends. This CDR3 has 14 amino acids. CDR1 and CDR2 (germline): DFQATT, SNEGSKA (reference sequence). CDR3 sequence: CSASILSGPYEQYF. The CDR3 region has the DNA TGCAGTGCTAGCATCCTCAGCGGACCCTACGAGCAGTACTTC.

In its sample, this clonotype was seen many times. The chain links TRBV20-1 to TRBJ1-1, with TRBD1 as a possible D gene (6 bases). V dropped 6 bases and J dropped 7 bases, with 12 bases sitting between them. CDR1 DFQATT and CDR2 SNEGSKA come from the germline V gene (reference sequence). The CDR3 consists of 11 residues. The CDR3 region has the DNA TGCAGTGCGGAGGGGGGCAGTGAAGCTTTCTTT. Encoded protein: CSAEGGSEAFF.

This clonotype turned up a few times. The CDR3 does not close with the conserved phenylalanine or tryptophan, likely indicating a read error. The CDR3 spells CASSLAGARVGELFI. CDR3 nucleotide sequence: TGTGCCAGCAGTTTGGCGGGGGCGCGGGTCGGGGAGCTGTTTATT. The chain couples TRBV28 to TRBJ2-2; possibly TRBD2 for D (7 bases). CDR1 is MDHEN, CDR2 SYDVKM, per germline. CDR3 length: 15 residues. Trimming removed 3 bases from V and 7 bases from J, with 15 bases in between.

In this sample, this clonotype turned up many times. The chain uses TRBV20-1 and TRBJ2-7, with D tentatively TRBD2 (5 bases). Germline V gene data show CDR1 as DFQATT and CDR2 as SNEGSKA (reference sequence). The CDR3 consists of 13 residues. The V gene lost 3 bases and the J gene lost 3 bases, with 12 bases spanning the gap. Here the CDR3 reads CSASGERSYEQYF. CDR3 DNA sequence: TGCAGTGCTAGCGGTGAGCGGAGCTACGAGCAGTACTTC.

The genes are TRBV27 and TRBJ1-2; 8 positions agree with TRBD1. CDR3 length: 18 residues. From germline, CDR1 is MNHEY and CDR2 SMNVEV (reference sequence). Trimming took 6 bases from V and 1 from J; bases not matched to a gene: 16. The CDR3 loop is CASRHEPDRGGGNYGYTF. The CDR3 DNA reads TGTGCCAGCAGACACGAGCCCGACAGGGGTGGGGGTAACTATGGCTACACCTTC.

At least ten counts were recorded for this clonotype. J is TRBJ1-5 and V is TRBV20-1; D unresolved. V lost 5 bases, J lost 7 bases, and 18 bases lay in between. CDR3 length equals 14 residues. Germline V gives CDR1 DFQATT, CDR2 SNEGSKA (reference sequence). CDR3 sequence reads: CSAHRLTRGQPQHF. CDR3 in DNA: TGCAGTGCTCATCGGCTGACTCGCGGACAGCCCCAGCATTTT.